The 10 T cell receptor beta chains below come from one sample, sequenced in a study of CD8+CD57+ T cells in acquired aplastic anemia. TCR beta VDJ and CDR3 profiling used genomic DNA as template. Using its own MiXCR run on the reads, TCRdb lists one record per CDR3 protein. The data hold more than 250,000 distinct CDR3 sequences, with approximately 80% observed a single time. Before being chosen for sequencing, patients had shown CD8+CD57+ cell expansion by flow cytometry. The sample taken for sequencing was sorted CD4+, CD8+, or CD8+CD57+ T cells (not recorded which) from PBMCs. All receptors derive from a human donor with aplastic anemia.

The genes are TRBV7-9 and TRBJ2-6, with 8 bases identical to TRBD2. Germline trimming cut 6 bases from V and 4 bases from J; bases unmatched to any gene: 11. This CDR3 is 17 amino acids long. From germline, CDR1 is SEHNR and CDR2 FQNEAQ (reference sequence). CDR3 nucleotide sequence: TGTGCCAGCAGTACCCTAGCGGGTAGCTACGGGGCCAACGTCCTGACTTTC. As protein: CASSTLAGSYGANVLTF.

The V call is TRBV7-8, the J call TRBJ1-1; D gene unclear. The CDR3 has 15 amino acids. Germline-derived CDR1 and CDR2 are SGHVS and FQNEAQ. The V and J ends lost 1 base and 12 bases respectively, with 21 bases between them. CDR3 in amino acids: CASSLEVSPDTQSFF. The DNA for the CDR3 is TGTGCCAGCAGCTTAGAGGTGAGTCCCGATACGCAGTCTTTCTTT.

As concerns this clonotype: At one of its ends the junction is not consistent with the germline gene, which may arise from a read error. This chain links TRBV7-9 with TRBJ2-3; the D is unclear. Germline CDR1 reads SEHNR; CDR2 reads FQNEAQ (reference sequence). The CDR3 covers 14 residues. In nucleotides, the CDR3 is TGTGCCTACGAGGTAACGGCGTGCCAAGAGACGCAGTACTTT. This sequence encodes CAYEVTACQETQYF. Together with reference TRBV7-9 and TRBJ2-3, the CDR3 gives the full variable domain: DTGVSQNPRHKITKRGQNVTFRCDPISEHNRLYWYRQTLGQGPEFLTYFQNEAQLEKSRLLSDRFSAERPKGSFSTLEIQRTEQGDSAMYLCAYEVTACQETQYFGPGTRLTVL.

This clonotype was detected once. The rearrangement links TRBV11-3 to TRBJ2-5; 9 bases agree with TRBD1. Germline V lookup: CDR1 SGHNT, CDR2 YENEEA. Trimming cost V 5 bases and J 5 bases; bases outside gene matches: 6. This CDR3 is 14 amino acids long. Written as DNA, the CDR3 is TGTGCCAGCAGCCGTCGGACAGGGGTGGAGACCCAGTACTTC. Protein: CASSRRTGVETQYF. The whole variable domain, filled in from reference TRBV11-3 and TRBJ2-5, reads EAGVVQSPRYKIIEKKQPVAFWCNPISGHNTLYWYLQNLGQGPELLIRYENEEAVDDSQLPKDRFSAERLKGVDSTLKIQPAELGDSAVYLCASSRRTGVETQYFGPGTRLLVL.

Remarks on this clonotype: The junction does not match germline at one end; this may be a read error. The rearrangement joins TRBV9 to TRBJ2-3, with D possibly being TRBD1 (6 bases). There are 14 residues in the CDR3. Germline V gene sequence: CDR1 SGDLS, CDR2 YYNGEE. The CDR3 bases are TGTGCCAGCAGCTTAGGGGGACATCCCACAGATACGCATTTT. It translates to CASSLGGHPTDTHF.

The V gene is TRBV20-1, the J gene TRBJ2-3; D might be TRBD1 or TRBD2, each matching 5 bases. This CDR3 region has 15 residues. Trimming pared 3 bases from V and 2 bases from J, leaving 15 bases between. Germline V gives CDR1 DFQATT, CDR2 SNEGSKA (reference sequence). The CDR3: CSARKGTGDTDTQYF. For the CDR3, the DNA is TGCAGTGCTAGGAAGGGGACCGGTGACACAGATACGCAGTATTTT.

In regard to this clonotype: One end of the junction varies from germline; a read error may be responsible. This rearrangement joins TRBV7-2 to TRBJ2-2, with D possibly being TRBD2 (6 bases). CDR1 is SGHTA, CDR2 FQGNSA, per germline. The CDR3 loop spans 13 amino acids. CDR3 bases: TGCGCCAGCAGCCCGACAGTCGGCGGGGAGCCGTTGTTT. Translation gives CASSPTVGGEPLF.

V is TRBV9 and J is TRBJ2-1; no firm D call. Germline lookup yields CDR1 SGDLS and CDR2 YYNGEE. CDR3 length: 13 residues. The germline V and J ends were trimmed by 7 bases and 16 bases, with 24 bases remaining between them. The CDR3 here is CASGLSPNIQYFF. Here the CDR3 DNA reads TGTGCCAGCGGCTTATCCCCAAACATTCAGTACTTCTTC.

The chain couples TRBV9 to TRBJ1-2; D ambiguous. The V gene's germline CDR1 is SGDLS and CDR2 YYNGEE. The CDR3 runs to 14 residues. V gave up 0 bases and J gave up 3 bases, with 9 bases separating them. CDR3 nucleotide sequence: TGTGCCAGCAGCGTAGACCCAGCAGACTATGGCTACACCTTC. Its translation is CASSVDPADYGYTF. Filled out from reference TRBV9 and TRBJ1-2, the complete variable domain reads DSGVTQTPKHLITATGQRVTLRCSPRSGDLSVYWYQQSLDQGLQFLIQYYNGEERAKGNILERFSAQQFPDLHSELNLSSLELGDSALYFCASSVDPADYGYTFGSGTRLTVV.

This clonotype was counted a single time. The CDR3 DNA follows: TGTGCCAGCAGCTGGACAGCGGGAGACTACAATGAGCAGTTCTTC. It specifies CASSWTAGDYNEQFF. The chain employs TRBV9 and TRBJ2-1; TRBD2 matches 8 bases. J gave up 3 bases and V 4 bases, and 6 bases lay outside the gene matches. The CDR3 totals 15 residues. Germline CDR1 reads SGDLS; CDR2 reads YYNGEE.